These 16 T cell receptor beta chains originate from one sample sequenced in a study of T cell changes during pregnancy in multiple sclerosis. The repertoire was sequenced with immunoSEQ multiplex PCR; TCRdb's copy has only in-frame clones and lacks some. The table includes 70,000 or so clones, roughly 92% detected once. Sequenced material: peripheral blood, taken in the third trimester of pregnancy. The origin of the receptors is a female donor in good health, enrolled as a control in a pregnancy study.

Comment on this clone: A junction boundary mismatches the germline segment, possibly from a read error. This sequence joins TRBV2 and TRBJ2-1; TRBD2 agrees at 8 bases. The CDR3 runs 11 residues. The germline V gene has CDR1 SNHLY and CDR2 FYNNEI. CDR3 amino acids: CASSEGGRLIF. In DNA form, the CDR3 reads TGTGCCAGCAGTGAGGGCGGGAGGCTGATCTTC.

The V gene is TRBV7-2, the J gene TRBJ2-2; D not certain. This CDR3 is built from 12 residues. The germline V and J ends were trimmed by 3 bases and 4 bases, with 3 bases remaining between them. CDR1 and CDR2 from the germline V gene are SGHTA and FQGNSA. CDR3: CASSFSTGELFF. CDR3 nucleotides: TGTGCCAGCAGCTTCAGCACCGGGGAGCTGTTTTTT.

V is TRBV6-6 and J is TRBJ1-2; 9 bases match TRBD1. Looked up from germline, CDR1 is MNHNY and CDR2 is SVGAGI (reference sequence). The CDR3 contains 15 residues. Trimming took 0 bases from V and 6 from J; bases not matched to a gene: 5. In nucleotides, the CDR3 is TGTGCCAGCAGTTACTCCGTACAGGGGGCGGATGGCTACACCTTC. It codes for CASSYSVQGADGYTF.

V usage is TRBV28 and J usage is TRBJ2-3; D is unresolved. Germline-derived CDR1 and CDR2 are MDHEN and SYDVKM. CDR3 length: 15 amino acids. V was clipped by 2 bases and J by 6 bases, with 15 bases between them. CDR3 region: CASSLPTRLGDTQYF. The CDR3 DNA is TGTGCCAGCAGTTTACCGACCCGACTCGGGGATACGCAGTATTTT.

This rearrangement joins TRBV21-1 to TRBJ1-2; the D call in the table, TRBD1, was not verified against the DNA. TRBV21-1 is shown as a pseudogene. CDR3 length equals 17 residues. The CDR3 sequence: CASSHRDRVVLYYGYTF. The DNA of the CDR3 is TGTGCCAGCAGCCACCGGGACAGGGTAGTTTTGTACTATGGCTACACCTTC.

The rearrangement links TRBV7-3 to TRBJ2-1, with 10 bases matching TRBD2. The V gene's germline CDR1 is SGHTA and CDR2 FQGTGA. V shed 1 base and J 8 bases; nucleotides not matched to a gene: 5. The CDR3 loop spans 15 amino acids. CDR3 in amino acids: CASSLMASGSDEQFF. The CDR3 region has the DNA TGTGCCAGCAGCTTAATGGCTAGCGGGAGCGATGAGCAGTTCTTC.

The genes are TRBV19 and TRBJ1-5, with 10 nucleotides matching TRBD1. Per the germline V gene, CDR1 is LNHDA and CDR2 is SQIVND (reference sequence). V gave up 5 bases and J gave up 6 bases; unmatched junction bases: 7. The CDR3 is 15 amino acids. The CDR3: CASSWGQGIGQPQHF. CDR3 DNA: TGTGCCAGTAGTTGGGGACAGGGGATCGGTCAGCCCCAGCATTTT.

This chain connects TRBV11-2 to TRBJ1-1, with unresolved D. The CDR3 length is 15 residues. Germline CDR1 and CDR2: SGHAT and FQNNGV. Trimming stripped 5 bases from V and 3 bases from J, with 16 bases between. The CDR3 region has the DNA TGTGCCAGCAGCCCCATCCGGTTTGTGGACACTGAAGCTTTCTTT. Translated, it gives CASSPIRFVDTEAFF.

V is TRBV28 and J is TRBJ2-1; TRBD2 aligns across 16 bases. Germline lookup yields CDR1 MDHEN and CDR2 SYDVKM. The CDR3 is 18 residues long. The junction had 8 bases not matched to a gene; V was cut back by 3 bases and J by 6 bases. Here the CDR3 reads CASSFNWGTSGRANEQFF. DNA of the CDR3: TGTGCCAGCAGTTTCAATTGGGGGACTAGCGGGAGGGCCAATGAGCAGTTCTTC.

This clone was seen only once. This chain links TRBV27 with TRBJ1-3; D possibly corresponds to TRBD1 (5 bases). Trimming took 7 bases from V and 2 from J, leaving 6 bases between them. CDR3 length equals 12 residues. CDR1 and CDR2 from the germline V gene are MNHEY and SMNVEV (reference sequence). CDR3: CASTGPGNTIYF. The CDR3 region has the DNA TGTGCCAGCACAGGGCCTGGAAACACCATATATTTT.

This chain joins TRBV7-9 and TRBJ1-1, with D unclear. V lost 3 bases and J 8 bases, leaving 19 bases between the germline ends. The CDR3 extends over 15 amino acids. Germline CDR1 SEHNR, CDR2 FQNEAQ (reference sequence). The CDR3 is CASSFSTWEGREAFF. The CDR3 coding sequence is TGTGCCAGCAGCTTCTCCACCTGGGAGGGCAGGGAAGCTTTCTTT.

The chain combines TRBV29-1 with TRBJ2-5; TRBD2 matches at 8 bases. The CDR3 spans 14 residues. Germline V gene sequence: CDR1 SQVTM, CDR2 ANQGSEA. Germline trimming cut 6 bases from V and 1 base from J; bases unmatched to any gene: 7. In nucleotides, the CDR3 is TGCAGCGTGCGGGGGGACGCCTTCCAAGAGACCCAGTACTTC. The encoded protein is CSVRGDAFQETQYF. Supplemented by reference TRBV29-1 and TRBJ2-5, the full variable domain reads SAVISQKPSRDICQRGTSLTIQCQVDSQVTMMFWYRQQPGQSLTLIATANQGSEATYESGFVIDKFPISRPNLTFSTLTVSNMSPEDSSIYLCSVRGDAFQETQYFGPGTRLLVL.

This chain links TRBV21-1 with TRBJ2-7; the table assigns TRBD1, which was not confirmed against the DNA. TRBV21-1 is a pseudogene locus. CDR3 length: 13 amino acids. The CDR3 is CASSKASSYEQYF. CDR3 in DNA: TGTGCCAGCAGCAAAGCCAGTTCCTACGAGCAGTACTTC.

The rearrangement joins TRBV4-3 to TRBJ2-1, with TRBD2 as a possible D gene (5 bases). V was shortened by 2 bases and J by 0 bases, with 11 bases between the two germline ends. The CDR3 length is 16 residues. CDR1 is LGHNA and CDR2 is YSLEER in the germline V gene. CDR3 amino acids: CASSQQAVSSYNEQFF. As DNA, the CDR3 is TGCGCCAGCAGCCAACAAGCGGTTAGCTCCTACAATGAGCAGTTCTTC.

The genes are TRBV9 and TRBJ2-5; TRBD2 agrees at 7 bases. Germline V lookup: CDR1 SGDLS, CDR2 YYNGEE. With 3 bases clipped from V and 5 bases from J, the junction kept 13 bases outside the gene matches. The CDR3 has 16 residues. This CDR3 is CASSDRAGPIAETQYF. CDR3 DNA: TGTGCCAGCAGCGACCGAGCGGGACCGATCGCGGAGACCCAGTACTTC.

The chain has TRBV19 and TRBJ1-3; 8 bases fit TRBD1. The CDR3 is 15 amino acids. Per germline, CDR1 LNHDA and CDR2 SQIVND (reference sequence). Trimming took 5 bases from V and 2 from J; bases not matched to a gene: 5. CDR3 bases: TGTGCCAGTAGTCTCAGGGGGCAGACTGGAAACACCATATATTTT. Protein product: CASSLRGQTGNTIYF.